Listed here is a single TCR beta chain. What it binds is unknown. CDR1 and CDR2 (germline): SGHVS, FQNEAQ. The V and J ends lost 2 bases and 11 bases respectively, with 11 bases between them. The CDR3 length is 12 residues. The sample is drawn from a study of T cell repertoires in cytomegalovirus infection. TCRdb independently ran MiXCR on the reads; one entry per CDR3 protein. The table records 700,000 to 950,000 distinct CDR3 sequences, over 25% of them present only once. The input for sequencing was cultured CD8+ T cells from PBMCs, taken from culture after CMV antigen stimulation. This chain joins TRBV7-8 and TRBJ2-3, with D perhaps TRBD1 (5 bases). This TCR was recovered from a human donor in good health (CMV status not recorded). Some clones in this sample may be carry-over from other donors' samples. The CDR3 bases are TGTGCCAGCAGCTTATCAGGGCACTGGCAGTATTTT. Translated: CASSLSGHWQYF.